This entry concerns a single T cell receptor beta chain. What it binds is not known. This sample is part of a study of T-cell memory formation after mild COVID-19. Study details: TCR clusters showed largely donor specificity. Study results and limitations: Most CD4+ clones that shrank were in CM and EM, while CD8+ ones turned up in EMRA.

Using its own MiXCR run on the 5' RACE reads, TCRdb lists one record per CDR3 protein. This sample carries approximately 150,000 distinct CDR3 sequences, roughly 6.2% of them seen once, and the ten largest clones take about 1.9%. Trimming pared 7 bases from V and 9 bases from J, leaving 17 bases between. Per germline, CDR1 SGHDT and CDR2 YYEEEE. CDR3 length: 12 residues. The genes are TRBV5-6 and TRBJ2-7; D not resolved. This clonotype was sampled from an adult woman who had mild COVID-19 (a few samples of this study predate the infection). Cell type and time point are not known. The sequenced sample consisted of PBMCs or a T cell subset sorted from them (not recorded which). Here the CDR3 DNA reads TGTGCCAGCGCAGCTGGAGAGTTTGGGCAGTACTTC. Its protein product is CASAAGEFGQYF.